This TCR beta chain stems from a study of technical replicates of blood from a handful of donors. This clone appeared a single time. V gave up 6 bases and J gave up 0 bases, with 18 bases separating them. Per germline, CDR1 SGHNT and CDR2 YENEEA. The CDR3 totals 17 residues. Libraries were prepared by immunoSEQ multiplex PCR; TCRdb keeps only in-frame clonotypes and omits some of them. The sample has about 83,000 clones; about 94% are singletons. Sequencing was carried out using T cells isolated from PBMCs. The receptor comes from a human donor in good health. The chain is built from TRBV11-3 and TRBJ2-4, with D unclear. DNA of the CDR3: TGTGCCAGCAGTCCCCTTCAGGCGAACCTAGCCAAAAACATTCAGTACTTC. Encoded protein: CASSPLQANLAKNIQYF.